The entry below describes one TCR beta chain. Its matching antigen is unknown. This sample is drawn from a study of shared clonotypes between healthy human individuals. Study-level results: Across a handful of donors, naive CD4 shared roughly 5%, naive CD8 more than 3%, memory CD4 roughly 2.1%, memory CD8 more than 0.35%.

The split of CD4+ cells yielded CD45RA+ naive and CD45RA-negative memory subsets. This CDR3 is 14 amino acids long. The V and J ends lost 3 bases and 4 bases, in that order; junction bases with no gene match: 5. The V gene's germline CDR1 is SGHAT and CDR2 FQNNGV. The assay was immunoSEQ multiplex PCR, and TCRdb's table has in-frame clones only and misses some. Here the sample spans some 2,100,000 clones, approximately 96% being singletons. Sequenced input: naive CD4+ T cells sorted from blood. Documented subset: CD45RA+ positively selected. The sequence was obtained from a man aged 18-30 years in good health. V gene TRBV11-2 combines with J gene TRBJ2-7; 8 bases line up with TRBD1. The chain's CDR3 is CASSLTDREYEQYF. CDR3 coding DNA: TGTGCCAGCAGCTTGACGGACAGGGAATACGAGCAGTACTTC.